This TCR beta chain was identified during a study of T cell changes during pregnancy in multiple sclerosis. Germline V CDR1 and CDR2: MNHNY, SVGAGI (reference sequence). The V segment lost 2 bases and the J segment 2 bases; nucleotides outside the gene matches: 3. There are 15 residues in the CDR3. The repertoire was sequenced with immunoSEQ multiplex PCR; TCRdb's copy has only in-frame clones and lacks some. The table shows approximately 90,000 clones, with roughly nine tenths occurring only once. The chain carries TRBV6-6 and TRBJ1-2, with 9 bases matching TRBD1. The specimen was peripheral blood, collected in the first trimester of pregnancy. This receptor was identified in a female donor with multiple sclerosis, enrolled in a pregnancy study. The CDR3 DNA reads TGTGCCAGCAGTTACGGAGGGACAGGGAACTATGGCTACACCTTC. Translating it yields CASSYGGTGNYGYTF.